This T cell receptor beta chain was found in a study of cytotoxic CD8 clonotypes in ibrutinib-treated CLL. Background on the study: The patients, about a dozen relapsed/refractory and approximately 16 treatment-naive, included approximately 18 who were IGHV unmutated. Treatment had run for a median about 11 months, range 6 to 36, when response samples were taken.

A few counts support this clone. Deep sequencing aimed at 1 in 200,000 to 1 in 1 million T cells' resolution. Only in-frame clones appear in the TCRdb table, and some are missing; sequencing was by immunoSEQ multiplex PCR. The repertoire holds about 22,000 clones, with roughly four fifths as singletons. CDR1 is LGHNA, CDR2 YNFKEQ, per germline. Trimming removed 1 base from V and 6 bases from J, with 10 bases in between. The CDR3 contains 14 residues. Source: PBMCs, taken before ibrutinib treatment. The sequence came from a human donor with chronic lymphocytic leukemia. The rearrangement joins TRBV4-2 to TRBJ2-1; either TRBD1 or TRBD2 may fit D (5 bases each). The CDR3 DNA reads TGTGCCAGCAGCCAAGCGGGACCGTCCAATGAGCAGTTCTTC. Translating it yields CASSQAGPSNEQFF.